The 10 T cell receptor beta chains given below trace back to one sample, sequenced in a study of blood T cell repertoires in COVID-19. Method: immunoSEQ multiplex PCR; TCRdb's copy keeps in-frame clones and lacks some. Of approximately 400,000 clones listed, around 88% were seen once; the top ten hold approximately 12%. The sample consisted of peripheral blood. These receptors originate from a woman aged 50 to 60 with COVID-19, enrolled during active disease.

The J gene is TRBJ1-5, the V gene TRBV19; D is undetermined. The CDR3 loop spans 15 amino acids. Germline-derived CDR1 and CDR2 are LNHDA and SQIVND (reference sequence). V lost 4 bases to trimming and J lost 1 base, with 11 bases between them. CDR3 sequence reads: CASSTRSGSNQPQHF. In DNA, the CDR3 is TGTGCCAGTAGTACCCGGTCGGGAAGCAATCAGCCCCAGCATTTT.

V usage is TRBV12-5 and J usage is TRBJ2-2; 7 bases are a match to TRBD1. Germline V gene sequence: CDR1 LGHNT, CDR2 FRNRAP. V gave up 6 bases and J gave up 7 bases; unmatched junction bases: 14. This CDR3 is 16 amino acids long. The CDR3 region is CASGNRQGVGDGELFF. CDR3 DNA sequence: TGTGCTAGTGGCAATCGACAGGGAGTAGGGGACGGGGAGCTGTTTTTT.

The chain is built from TRBV9 and TRBJ2-2; 7 bases are a match to TRBD1. Germline CDR1 is SGDLS and CDR2 is YYNGEE. V shed 2 bases and J 4 bases; nucleotides not matched to a gene: 2. The CDR3 loop spans 14 amino acids. CDR3 nucleotides: TGTGCCAGCAGCGTCACAGGGGTCACCGGGGAGCTGTTTTTT. As protein: CASSVTGVTGELFF.

The CDR3 spells CASSRGSEQYF. The CDR3 nucleotides are TGTGCCAGCAGTAGAGGATCCGAGCAGTACTTC. The gene calls are TRBV2 and TRBJ2-7; D not resolved. This CDR3 is built from 11 residues. Trimming stripped 5 bases from V and 6 bases from J, with 8 bases between. Germline CDR1 is SNHLY and CDR2 is FYNNEI.

This clone was seen once. The genes are TRBV19 and TRBJ1-5; D gene unclear. Germline V gene sequence: CDR1 LNHDA, CDR2 SQIVND (reference sequence). Trimming removed 5 bases from V and 2 bases from J, with 13 bases in between. The CDR3 runs 15 residues. The DNA of the CDR3 is TGTGCCAGTAGTCGCAAGGGCGGGGGCAATCAGCCCCAGCATTTT. It is translated as CASSRKGGGNQPQHF.

This chain connects TRBV29-1 to TRBJ2-5; TRBD1 agrees at 8 bases. The CDR3 spans 13 residues. With V trimmed by 4 bases and J by 4 bases, 5 bases remained unmatched. Germline loops: CDR1 SQVTM, CDR2 ANQGSEA. The CDR3 loop reads CSVGTGRRETQYF. The DNA for the CDR3 is TGCAGCGTTGGGACAGGGAGGAGAGAGACCCAGTACTTC.

This clone came up once. This chain joins TRBV9 and TRBJ2-3; D gene uncertain. The CDR3 has 12 amino acids. Trimming cost V 2 bases and J 6 bases, with 7 bases left between them. Germline values: CDR1 SGDLS, CDR2 YYNGEE. The CDR3 reads CASSVHRDTQYF. The CDR3 bases are TGTGCCAGCAGCGTGCATCGGGATACGCAGTATTTT.

The chain couples TRBV24-1 to TRBJ1-1; D is undetermined. V was pared by 4 bases and J by 7 bases, with 12 bases between. The CDR3 is made up of 13 amino acids. The V gene's germline CDR1 is KGHDR and CDR2 SFDVKD. The CDR3 loop reads CATSDPGSHEAFF. Written as DNA, the CDR3 is TGTGCCACCAGTGACCCGGGTTCCCATGAAGCTTTCTTT.

The chain links TRBV6-5 to TRBJ2-6; the D gene is possibly TRBD1 (5 bases). The CDR3 consists of 15 residues. Germline V gene data show CDR1 as MNHEY and CDR2 as SVGAGI. V dropped 2 bases and J dropped 2 bases, with 7 bases sitting between them. The CDR3 nucleotides are TGTGCCAGCAGTTACAGGACAACTGGGGCCAACGTCCTGACTTTC. It translates to CASSYRTTGANVLTF.

This chain uses TRBV7-7 with TRBJ2-7, with TRBD2 matching 8 bases. In germline, CDR1 is SSHAT, CDR2 FNYEAQ (reference sequence). With V trimmed by 1 base and J by 7 bases, 6 bases remained unmatched. This CDR3 is built from 14 residues. The CDR3 is CASSLGSGEGEQYF. The CDR3, as DNA: TGTGCCAGCAGCTTAGGTAGCGGGGAAGGGGAGCAGTACTTC.